This TCR beta chain originates from a study of T cell responses to AZD1222 COVID-19 vaccine (dated by TCRdb to the early 2020s). Study-wide context: AZD1222 recipients whose second dose came at about 4 weeks and those whose second dose came at about 12 weeks were combined into one group, since spike-specific TCR depth and breadth did not differ between the two schedules. Trial participants were enrolled into age subgroups of 18-55, 56-69 and 70-plus years, which contained around 150, 28 and 57 TCR-sequenced participants, respectively. A total of 230 or so trial participants underwent TCR sequencing, of whom some 210 received two doses of AZD1222 and approximately 25 received two doses of the MenACWY control vaccine. What the research found in general, with its limitations: A significant rise in spike-specific TCR breadth and depth was observed after two AZD1222 doses relative to day 0 and relative to MenACWY recipients. Conclusions about previously exposed vaccinees were limited because only 5 or 6 AZD1222 recipients were SARS-CoV-2 seropositive at baseline. The whole spike protein was spanned by vaccine-associated CD4 TCRs, and dominant responses were seen in regions 160-218 and 743-854. Because no samples from the day 14 peak response were available, repertoires could be characterized only after the peak T cell response. Reportedly, close to half of the unique spike-specific TCRs recognized epitopes lying outside the regions that are mutated in the B.1.351 and B.1.1.7 variants. In the small 56-69-year group, the increase in depth fell short of significance, most likely because of low power. Participants were mostly white British and included more females than males, and it was suggested by the authors that clonal diversity may have been underestimated.

With regard to this clone: It has no known antigen specificity. Base qualities are not provided; no much larger clone lies one nucleotide away.

The germline V gene (reference sequence) sets CDR1 to GTSNPN and CDR2 to SVGIG. V is clipped by 0 bases and J by 2 bases, and the sequence between their germline boundaries is 11 bases long. The CDR3 measures 15 amino acids from cysteine to phenylalanine. The sequence is cut down to CDR3 DNA, 45 bases in frame from base 1. The CDR3 regions of human TCRbeta chains were analyzed by immunosequencing. On the authors' methods: TCRs in the repertoires were matched against a reference library of SARS-CoV-2-specific TCRs that had been generated with the MIRA antigen-specificity platform. Breadth meant the fraction of unique TCRs that were SARS-CoV-2-associated, whereas depth meant the fraction of total T cells that were SARS-CoV-2-associated. Using the MIRA data, every spike-specific TCR was mapped to the spike region that the TCR reacted to and assigned to either a CD4 or a CD8 class. Log10-transformed breadth and depth values were compared by one-way ANOVA with Sidak's multiple comparisons tests. The table was pulled from immuneACCESS by TCRdb, which kept in-frame rearrangements only. Such tables lose some clones; where checked, under half of the loss comes from unresolved V genes, and the rest has no known cause. The V and J calls and clone size were taken over from that table, and D and trimming were inferred from the DNA. The sample table records over 100,000 clones; about 88% of these occur just once. Together, the top ten hold more than 15% of the sample.

The sample's time point, from its label and the paper: baseline before first vaccination. Vaccinee samples were obtained from the UK trials COV001 and COV002, which included a single-blind randomized controlled phase 2/3 trial of AZD1222 (ChAdOx1 nCoV-19) in healthy adults. For TCRbeta chain sequencing, PBMC samples from trial participants were taken at day 0 and at day 28 after the second dose. This TCR came from an adult in good health. The V and J segments used are TRBV30 and TRBJ1-3; the D gene remains uncertain. This material consisted of peripheral blood, taken on day 0 of AZD1222 vaccination. The DNA sequence is TGTGCCTGGAGTGTGGCCCTCGAGGCTGGAAACACCATATATTTT. This codes for CAWSVALEAGNTIYF.